The text below deals with one T cell receptor (beta chain). What it recognizes is unknown. The CDR3 is 14 amino acids. The V and J ends lost 8 bases and 0 bases respectively, with 11 bases between them. CDR1 and CDR2 from the germline V gene are ENHRY and SYGVKD. This record belongs to a study of T cells in narcolepsy. The wider study: Patients with NT1 or NT2 and healthy control donors were enrolled.

The data were produced by immunoSEQ multiplex PCR, yet TCRdb's version contains in-frame clones alone and is incomplete. The top ten hold around 1% of the sample, which has just under 35,000 clones, approximately 80% seen once. Study outcomes and limitations: No autoreactive T cell clone sequences appeared in some memory CD4+ repertoires. Reportedly, autoreactive clonotypes were serially detected in patients' blood but not controls'. Autoreactive HCRT-specific and TRIB2-specific clonotypes were marked in same-patient CSF-versus-blood CD4+ comparisons.

V usage is TRBV10-3 and J usage is TRBJ2-1, with D unclear. Sequencing used memory (CD45RA-) CD4+ T cells from blood. The receptor was derived from a human donor in good health. The CDR3: CAIGSADSYNEQFF. The CDR3 coding sequence is TGTGCCATCGGGTCGGCTGACTCCTACAATGAGCAGTTCTTC.